This T cell receptor (beta chain) comes out of a study of T cells in localized non-small cell lung cancer. Study-level results: Heterogeneity within the tumor remains possible, as just one region underwent sequencing. Appearance in adjacent lung was seen for a median roughly 56 of the top 100 tumor clones.

The CDR3 consists of 14 residues. Germline V lookup: CDR1 SNHLY, CDR2 FYNNEI. Losses at the gene ends were 3 bases for V and 3 bases for J; bases not matched to a gene: 4. Only in-frame clones appear in the TCRdb table, and some are missing; sequencing was by immunoSEQ multiplex PCR. The repertoire holds 45,000 to 60,000 clones, with around 83% as singletons. About this clone: The target antigen is unknown.

The V call is TRBV2, the J call TRBJ2-7; the match to TRBD1 covers 8 bases. This specimen consisted of PBMCs, obtained before any cancer treatment. The source is a man aged 35 to 69 with stage II lung adenocarcinoma. The CDR3 loop reads CASSEGQEFYEQYF. CDR3 coding DNA: TGTGCCAGCAGTGAGGGACAGGAGTTCTACGAGCAGTACTTC.